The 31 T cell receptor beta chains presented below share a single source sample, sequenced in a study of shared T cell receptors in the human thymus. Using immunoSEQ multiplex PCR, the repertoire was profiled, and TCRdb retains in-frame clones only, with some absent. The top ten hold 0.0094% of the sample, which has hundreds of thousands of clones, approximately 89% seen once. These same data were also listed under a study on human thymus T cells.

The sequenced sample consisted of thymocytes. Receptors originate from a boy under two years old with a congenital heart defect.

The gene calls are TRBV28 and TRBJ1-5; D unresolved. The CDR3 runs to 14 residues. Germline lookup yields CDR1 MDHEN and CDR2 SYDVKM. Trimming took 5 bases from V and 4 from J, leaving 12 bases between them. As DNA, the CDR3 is TGTGCCAGCAGTCCCCATCCGAGAAATCAGCCCCAGCATTTT. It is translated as CASSPHPRNQPQHF.

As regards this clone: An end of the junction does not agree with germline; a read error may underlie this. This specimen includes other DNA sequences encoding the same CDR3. CDR3 nucleotide sequence: TGTGCCAGCAGTTTAGGGGCCCAGGGGGCAGATCAGCCCCAGCATTTT. Its translation: CASSLGAQGADQPQHF. The J gene is TRBJ1-5, the V gene TRBV7-2, with TRBD1 identical over 8 bases. Germline values: CDR1 SGHTA, CDR2 FQGNSA. The CDR3 covers 16 residues.

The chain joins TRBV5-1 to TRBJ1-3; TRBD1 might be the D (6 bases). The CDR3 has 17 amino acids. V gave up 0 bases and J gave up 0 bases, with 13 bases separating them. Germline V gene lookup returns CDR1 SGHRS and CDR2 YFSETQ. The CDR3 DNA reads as TGCGCCAGCAGCTTGGAGGCCAGGGGCGGCTCTGGAAACACCATATATTTT. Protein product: CASSLEARGGSGNTIYF.

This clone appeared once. The CDR3 nucleotides read TGTGCCAGCTCACCATTTATGGGGCCCGACAGGGCTAATTCACCCCTCCACTTT. Translation gives CASSPFMGPDRANSPLHF. V gene TRBV18 combines with J gene TRBJ1-6, with 7 bases matching TRBD1. The CDR3 extends over 18 amino acids. V shed 2 bases and J 6 bases; nucleotides not matched to a gene: 13. The germline V gene encodes CDR1 KGHSH and CDR2 LQKENI.

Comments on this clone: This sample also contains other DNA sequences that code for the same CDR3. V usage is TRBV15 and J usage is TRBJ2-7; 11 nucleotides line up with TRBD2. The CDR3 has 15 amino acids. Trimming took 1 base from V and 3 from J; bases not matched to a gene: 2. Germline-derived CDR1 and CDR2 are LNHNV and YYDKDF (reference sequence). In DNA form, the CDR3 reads TGTGCCACCAGCAGAGGACTAGCGGGAAACTACGAGCAGTACTTC. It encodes CATSRGLAGNYEQYF.

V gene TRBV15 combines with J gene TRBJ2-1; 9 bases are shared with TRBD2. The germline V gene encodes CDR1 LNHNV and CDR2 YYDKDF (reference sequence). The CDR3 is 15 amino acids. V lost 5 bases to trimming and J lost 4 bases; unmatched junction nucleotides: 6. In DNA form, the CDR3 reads TGTGCCACCAGCGCGGGACTAGCCTCATACAATGAGCAGTTCTTC. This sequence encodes CATSAGLASYNEQFF.

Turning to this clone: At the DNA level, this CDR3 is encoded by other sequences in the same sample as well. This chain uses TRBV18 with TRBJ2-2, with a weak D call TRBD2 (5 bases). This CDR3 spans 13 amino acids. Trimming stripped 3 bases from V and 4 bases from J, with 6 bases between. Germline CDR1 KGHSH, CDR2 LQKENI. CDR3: CASSPEGTGELFF. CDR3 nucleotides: TGTGCCAGCTCACCCGAGGGCACCGGGGAGCTGTTTTTT.

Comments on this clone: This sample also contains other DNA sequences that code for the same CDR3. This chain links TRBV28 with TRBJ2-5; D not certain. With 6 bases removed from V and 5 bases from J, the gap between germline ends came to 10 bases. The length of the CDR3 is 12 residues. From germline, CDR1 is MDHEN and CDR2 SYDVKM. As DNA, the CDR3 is TGTGCCAGCAGCCGCGTTTTGGAGACCCAGTACTTC. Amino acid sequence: CASSRVLETQYF.

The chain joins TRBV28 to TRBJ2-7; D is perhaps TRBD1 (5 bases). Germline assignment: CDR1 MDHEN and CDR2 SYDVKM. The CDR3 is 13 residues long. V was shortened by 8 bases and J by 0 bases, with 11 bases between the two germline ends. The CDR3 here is CASAREGSYEQYF. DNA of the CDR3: TGTGCCAGCGCCAGGGAAGGCTCCTACGAGCAGTACTTC. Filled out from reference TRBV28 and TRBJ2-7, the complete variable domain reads DVKVTQSSRYLVKRTGEKVFLECVQDMDHENMFWYRQDPGLGLRLIYFSYDVKMKEKGDIPEGYSVSREKKERFSLILESASTNQTSMYLCASAREGSYEQYFGPGTRLTVT.

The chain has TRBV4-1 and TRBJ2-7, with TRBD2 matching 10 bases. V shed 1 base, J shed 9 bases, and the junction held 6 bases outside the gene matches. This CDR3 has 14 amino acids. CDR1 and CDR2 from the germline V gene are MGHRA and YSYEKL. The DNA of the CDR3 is TGCGCCAGCAGCCAAGGAGCGGGGGGGCCGCGGCAGTACTTC. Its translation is CASSQGAGGPRQYF.

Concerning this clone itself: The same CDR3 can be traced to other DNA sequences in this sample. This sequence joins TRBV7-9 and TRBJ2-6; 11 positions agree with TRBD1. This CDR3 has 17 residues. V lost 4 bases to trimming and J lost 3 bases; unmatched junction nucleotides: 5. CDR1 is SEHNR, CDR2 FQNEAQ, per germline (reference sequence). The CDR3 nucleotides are TGTGCCAGCAGCTGCGGACAGGGGGCAAGTGGGGCCAACGTCCTGACTTTC. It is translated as CASSCGQGASGANVLTF.

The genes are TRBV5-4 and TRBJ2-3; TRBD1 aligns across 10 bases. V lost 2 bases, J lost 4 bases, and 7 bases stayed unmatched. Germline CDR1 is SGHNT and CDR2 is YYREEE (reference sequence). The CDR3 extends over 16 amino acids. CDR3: CASSLGDRGRPDTQYF. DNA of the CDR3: TGTGCCAGCAGCTTAGGAGACAGGGGGCGACCAGATACGCAGTATTTT.

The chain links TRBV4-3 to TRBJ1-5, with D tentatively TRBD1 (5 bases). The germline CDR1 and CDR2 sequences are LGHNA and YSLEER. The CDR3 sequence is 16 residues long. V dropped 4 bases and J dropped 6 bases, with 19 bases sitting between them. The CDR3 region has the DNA TGCGCCAGCAGCCCCACCCACCAGGGTAGGGGTCAGCCCCAGCATTTT. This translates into CASSPTHQGRGQPQHF.

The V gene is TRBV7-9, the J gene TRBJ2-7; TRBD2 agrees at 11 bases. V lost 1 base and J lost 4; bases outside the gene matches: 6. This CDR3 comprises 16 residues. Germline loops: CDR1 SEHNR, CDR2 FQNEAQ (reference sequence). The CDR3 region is CASSLGLAGGIYEQYF. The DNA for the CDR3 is TGTGCCAGCAGCTTAGGTCTAGCGGGAGGAATTTACGAGCAGTACTTC.

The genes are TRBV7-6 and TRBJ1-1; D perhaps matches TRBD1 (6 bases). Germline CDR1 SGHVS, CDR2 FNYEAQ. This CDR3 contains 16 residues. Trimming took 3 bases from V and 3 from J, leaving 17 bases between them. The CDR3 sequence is CASSLGDRTAYTEAFF. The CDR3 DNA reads TGTGCCAGCAGCTTGGGGGACCGGACAGCCTACACTGAAGCTTTCTTT.

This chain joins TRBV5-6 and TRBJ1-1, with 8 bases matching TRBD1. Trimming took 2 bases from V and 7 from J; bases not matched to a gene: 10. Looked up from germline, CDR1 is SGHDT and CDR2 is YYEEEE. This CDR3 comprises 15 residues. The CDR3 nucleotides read TGTGCCAGCAGCTTACTAGGACAGGGACAAAATGAAGCTTTCTTT. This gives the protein CASSLLGQGQNEAFF. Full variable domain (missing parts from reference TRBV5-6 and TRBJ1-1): DAGVTQSPTHLIKTRGQQVTLRCSPKSGHDTVSWYQQALGQGPQFIFQYYEEEERQRGNFPDRFSGHQFPNYSSELNVNALLLGDSALYLCASSLLGQGQNEAFFGQGTRLTVV.

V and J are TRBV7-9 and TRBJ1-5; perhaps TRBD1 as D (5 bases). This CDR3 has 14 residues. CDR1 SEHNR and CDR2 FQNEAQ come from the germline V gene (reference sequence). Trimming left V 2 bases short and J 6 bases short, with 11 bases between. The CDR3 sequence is CASSLPGGGQPQHF. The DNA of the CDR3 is TGTGCCAGCAGCTTACCGGGGGGAGGTCAGCCCCAGCATTTT. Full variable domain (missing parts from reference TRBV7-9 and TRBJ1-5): DTGVSQNPRHKITKRGQNVTFRCDPISEHNRLYWYRQTLGQGPEFLTYFQNEAQLEKSRLLSDRFSAERPKGSFSTLEIQRTEQGDSAMYLCASSLPGGGQPQHFGDGTRLSIL.

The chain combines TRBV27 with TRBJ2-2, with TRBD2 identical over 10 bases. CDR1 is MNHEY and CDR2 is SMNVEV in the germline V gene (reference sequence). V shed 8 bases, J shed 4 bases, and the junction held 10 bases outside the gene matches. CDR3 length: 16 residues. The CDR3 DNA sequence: TGTGCCAGCCTCCCTAACAGCGGGGGGGTCACCGGGGAGCTGTTTTTT. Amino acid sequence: CASLPNSGGVTGELFF.

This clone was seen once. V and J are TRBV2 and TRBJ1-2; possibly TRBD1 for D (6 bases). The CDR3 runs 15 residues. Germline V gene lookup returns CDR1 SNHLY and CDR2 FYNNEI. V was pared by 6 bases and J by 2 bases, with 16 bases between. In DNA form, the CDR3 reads TGTGCCAGCAGAGCTAAGGACAGCCACAACTATGGCTACACCTTC. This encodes CASRAKDSHNYGYTF.

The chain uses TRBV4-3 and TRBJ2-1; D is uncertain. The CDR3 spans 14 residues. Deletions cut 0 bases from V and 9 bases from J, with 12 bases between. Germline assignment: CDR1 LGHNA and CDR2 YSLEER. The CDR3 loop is CASSQDATSLEQFF. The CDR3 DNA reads TGCGCCAGCAGCCAAGATGCTACCTCACTTGAGCAGTTCTTC.

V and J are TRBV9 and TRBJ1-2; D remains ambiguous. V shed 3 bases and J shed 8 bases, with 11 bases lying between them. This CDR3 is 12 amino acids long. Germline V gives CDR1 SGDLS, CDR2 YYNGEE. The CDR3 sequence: CASSGAEEGYTF. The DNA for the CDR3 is TGTGCCAGCAGCGGGGCAGAAGAAGGCTACACCTTC.

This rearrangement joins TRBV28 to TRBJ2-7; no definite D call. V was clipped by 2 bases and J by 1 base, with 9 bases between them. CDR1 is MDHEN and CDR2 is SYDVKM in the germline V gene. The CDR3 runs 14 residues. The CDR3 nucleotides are TGTGCCAGCAGTTTACCGGCAGGATCCTACGAGCAGTACTTC. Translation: CASSLPAGSYEQYF.

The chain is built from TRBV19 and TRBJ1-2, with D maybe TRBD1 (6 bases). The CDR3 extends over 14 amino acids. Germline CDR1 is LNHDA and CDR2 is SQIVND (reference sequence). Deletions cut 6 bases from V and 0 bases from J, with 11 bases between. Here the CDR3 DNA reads TGTGCCAGTAGGGACGACAGGACTAACTATGGCTACACCTTC. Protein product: CASRDDRTNYGYTF.

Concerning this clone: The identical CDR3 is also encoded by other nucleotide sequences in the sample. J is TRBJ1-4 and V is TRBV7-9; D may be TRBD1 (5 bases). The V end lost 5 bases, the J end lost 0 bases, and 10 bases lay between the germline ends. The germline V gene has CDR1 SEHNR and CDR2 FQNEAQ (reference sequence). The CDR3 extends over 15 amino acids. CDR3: CASSPRGATNEKLFF. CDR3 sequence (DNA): TGTGCCAGCAGCCCCCGGGGGGCAACTAATGAAAAACTGTTTTTT.

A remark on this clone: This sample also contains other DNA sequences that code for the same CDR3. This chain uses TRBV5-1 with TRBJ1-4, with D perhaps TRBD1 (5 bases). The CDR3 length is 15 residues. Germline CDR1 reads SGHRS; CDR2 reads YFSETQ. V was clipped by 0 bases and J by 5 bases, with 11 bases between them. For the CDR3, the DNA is TGCGCCAGCAGCTTGGAAGGGAGGGGAAATGAAAAACTGTTTTTT. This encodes CASSLEGRGNEKLFF.

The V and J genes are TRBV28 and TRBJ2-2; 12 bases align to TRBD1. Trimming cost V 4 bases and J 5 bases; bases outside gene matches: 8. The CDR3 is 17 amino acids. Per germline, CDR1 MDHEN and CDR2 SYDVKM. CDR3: CASSSPGTGGLTGELFF. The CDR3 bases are TGTGCCAGCAGTTCCCCGGGGACAGGGGGCTTAACCGGGGAGCTGTTTTTT.

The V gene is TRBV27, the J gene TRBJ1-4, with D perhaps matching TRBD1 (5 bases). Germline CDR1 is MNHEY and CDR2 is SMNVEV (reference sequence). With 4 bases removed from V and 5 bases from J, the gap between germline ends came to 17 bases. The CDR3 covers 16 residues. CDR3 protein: CASSSHPGLINEKLFF. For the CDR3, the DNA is TGTGCCAGCAGTTCTCACCCGGGACTGATAAATGAAAAACTGTTTTTT. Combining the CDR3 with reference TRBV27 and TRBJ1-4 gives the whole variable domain EAQVTQNPRYLITVTGKKLTVTCSQNMNHEYMSWYRQDPGLGLRQIYYSMNVEVTDKGDVPEGYKVSRKEKRNFPLILESPSPNQTSLYFCASSSHPGLINEKLFFGSGTQLSVL.

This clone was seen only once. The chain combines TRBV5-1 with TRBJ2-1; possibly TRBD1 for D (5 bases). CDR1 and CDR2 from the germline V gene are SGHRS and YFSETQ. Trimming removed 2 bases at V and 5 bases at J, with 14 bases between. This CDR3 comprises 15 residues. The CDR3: CASSFWQGANNEQFF. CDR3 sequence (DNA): TGCGCCAGCAGCTTCTGGCAGGGCGCGAACAATGAGCAGTTCTTC.

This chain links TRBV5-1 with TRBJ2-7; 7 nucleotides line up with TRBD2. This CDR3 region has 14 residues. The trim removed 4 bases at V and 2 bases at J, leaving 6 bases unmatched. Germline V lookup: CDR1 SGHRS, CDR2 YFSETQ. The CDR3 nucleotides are TGCGCCAGCAGCCCGGGCCGGGGGGCCTACGAGCAGTACTTC. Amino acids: CASSPGRGAYEQYF.

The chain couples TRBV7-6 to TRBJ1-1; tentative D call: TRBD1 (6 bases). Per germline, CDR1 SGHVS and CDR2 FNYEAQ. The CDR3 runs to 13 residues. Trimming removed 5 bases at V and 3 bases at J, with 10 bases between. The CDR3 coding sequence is TGTGCCAGCAGCAAAACAGGGTACACTGAAGCTTTCTTT. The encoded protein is CASSKTGYTEAFF. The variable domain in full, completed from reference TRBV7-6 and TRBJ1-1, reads GAGVSQSPRYKVTKRGQDVALRCDPISGHVSLYWYRQALGQGPEFLTYFNYEAQQDKSGLPNDRFSAERPEGSISTLTIQRTEQRDSAMYRCASSKTGYTEAFFGQGTRLTVV.

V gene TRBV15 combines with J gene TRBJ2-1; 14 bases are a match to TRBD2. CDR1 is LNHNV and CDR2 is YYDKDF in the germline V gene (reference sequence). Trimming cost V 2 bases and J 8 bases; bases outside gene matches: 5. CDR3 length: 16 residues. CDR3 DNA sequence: TGTGCCACCAGCAGACCAACGGGACTAGCGGGGGATGAGCAGTTCTTC. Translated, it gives CATSRPTGLAGDEQFF.